The 3 T cell receptor beta chains below all came from one sample that was sequenced in a study of identifying expanded T cells in peripheral blood. Produced via immunoSEQ multiplex PCR; TCRdb's table is partial and in-frame only. The sample lists about 100,000 clones, around 90% seen once, with roughly 17% in the top ten. Sequencing was done on a sample of blood. These receptors were collected from a person aged 18 to 75 in good health.

This clone appeared a single time. The chain employs TRBV5-4 and TRBJ2-1; 14 nucleotides agree with TRBD2. Germline-derived CDR1 and CDR2 are SGHNT and YYREEE (reference sequence). Trimming took 3 bases from V and 7 from J; bases not matched to a gene: 6. The CDR3 covers 16 residues. The CDR3 loop is CASSSTRLAGGNEQFF. The CDR3 DNA is TGTGCCAGCAGCTCGACCAGACTAGCGGGGGGGAATGAGCAGTTCTTC.

This chain connects TRBV19 to TRBJ2-3, with 12 bases that match TRBD1. The CDR3 has 15 residues. Trimming took 6 bases from V and 1 from J; bases not matched to a gene: 2. CDR1 and CDR2 from the germline V gene are LNHDA and SQIVND (reference sequence). The DNA of the CDR3 is TGTGCCAGTAGGGGACAGGGGGCTGGCACAGATACGCAGTATTTT. Translation: CASRGQGAGTDTQYF.

The rearrangement links TRBV9 to TRBJ2-5; D is possibly TRBD2 (7 bases). Germline values: CDR1 SGDLS, CDR2 YYNGEE. Trimming took 4 bases from V and 2 from J, leaving 15 bases between them. CDR3 length: 15 amino acids. CDR3 DNA: TGTGCCAGCAGCTCCAAAGGGGGGGTGCAAGAGACCCAGTACTTC. It translates to CASSSKGGVQETQYF.